A selection of T cell receptor beta chains follows, all from one sample in a study of T cell changes during pregnancy in multiple sclerosis. Only in-frame clones appear in the TCRdb table, and some are missing; sequencing was by immunoSEQ multiplex PCR. This sample has 45,000 to 60,000 clones, with more than 90% found just once. The specimen comprised CD4+ T cells from peripheral blood mononuclear cells, sampled before pregnancy. The receptors come from a female donor with multiple sclerosis, enrolled in a pregnancy study. CDR3s include the opening cysteine and the closing phenylalanine or tryptophan. The order of the fields is CDR3 DNA, CDR3 protein, J gene, V gene, D gene, clone size. D genes are given only for firm matches. Size is omitted from some rows. Given values are once, few, many or a class for expanded clones.

DNA: TGTGCCAGCAGCCCCCGGGACTCAAACAATGAGCAGTTCTTC; CDR3: CASSPRDSNNEQFF; J: TRBJ2-1; V: TRBV21-1; D: NA; size: NA
DNA: TGTGCCAGCAGGGACGGGACAGGGGCTGCCTACGAGCAGTACTTC; CDR3: CASRDGTGAAYEQYF; J: TRBJ2-7; V: TRBV6-1; D: TRBD1; size: NA
DNA: TGCGCCAGCAGCTCCGGGACAGGGGTCTACGAGCAGTACTTC; CDR3: CASSSGTGVYEQYF; J: TRBJ2-7; V: TRBV5-1; D: TRBD1; size: NA
DNA: TGTGCCAGCAGCCACATGCCTAGGGGAACAGATACGCAGTATTTT; CDR3: CASSHMPRGTDTQYF; J: TRBJ2-3; V: TRBV11-2; D: NA; size: NA
DNA: TGTGCCAGCAGGGAACAGGGCCCTTCCTATGGCTACACCTTC; CDR3: CASREQGPSYGYTF; J: TRBJ1-2; V: TRBV2; D: NA; size: NA
DNA: TGTGCCAGCAGTTTATCGATCACAGGCCTCCAAGGGCAGTACTTC; CDR3: CASSLSITGLQGQYF; J: TRBJ2-7; V: TRBV27; D: NA; size: NA
DNA: TGCGCCAGCAGCTCAGGGGTCCTAGCCAAAAACATTCAGTACTTC; CDR3: CASSSGVLAKNIQYF; J: TRBJ2-4; V: TRBV5-1; D: NA; size: NA
DNA: TGTGCTAGTGGCCCCACCCTAGAGATACCTCCCTACGAGCAGTACTTC; CDR3: CASGPTLEIPPYEQYF; J: TRBJ2-7; V: TRBV12-5; D: NA; size: many
DNA: TGTGCCAGCAGTGAAGCCGGGAAACCCTTCCCCGGGGAGCTGTTTTTT; CDR3: CASSEAGKPFPGELFF; J: TRBJ2-2; V: TRBV2; D: NA; size: NA
DNA: TGTGCCAGTAGTACCCGGACAGGAATAACCGGGGAGCTGTTTTTT; CDR3: CASSTRTGITGELFF; J: TRBJ2-2; V: TRBV19; D: TRBD1; size: NA
DNA: TGCAGCGTTGGTGAACAGGAGCCCGTTAACTATGGCTACACCTTC; CDR3: CSVGEQEPVNYGYTF; J: TRBJ1-2; V: TRBV29-1; D: NA; size: NA
DNA: TGTGCCAGTAGGTTTCAGATAACGAACACTGAAGCTTTCTTT; CDR3: CASRFQITNTEAFF; J: TRBJ1-1; V: TRBV19; D: NA; size: NA
DNA: TGTGCCAGCCAGGGTACAGCTACCGGGGAGCTGTTTTTT; CDR3: CASQGTATGELFF; J: TRBJ2-2; V: TRBV7-9; D: NA; size: NA
DNA: TGTGCCAGCAGCCTCAAGACAGGGAACTATGGCTACACCTTC; CDR3: CASSLKTGNYGYTF; J: TRBJ1-2; V: TRBV11-1; D: TRBD1; size: NA
DNA: TGTGCCAGCTCACCATCGGAAACAGTTGAAGCTTTCTTT; CDR3: CASSPSETVEAFF; J: TRBJ1-1; V: TRBV18; D: NA; size: NA
DNA: TGTGCCAGCCGAGTTAGCGGTAAACAAGAGACCCAGTACTTC; CDR3: CASRVSGKQETQYF; J: TRBJ2-5; V: TRBV7-8; D: NA; size: NA
DNA: TGTGCCAGCAGCTTAGTTGTGGGAGGGGACACTGAAGCTTTCTTT; CDR3: CASSLVVGGDTEAFF; J: TRBJ1-1; V: TRBV13; D: NA; size: NA
DNA: TGCGCCAGCAGCTTTTCTAGCGGGGGCTTCTCCTACGAGCAGTACTTC; CDR3: CASSFSSGGFSYEQYF; J: TRBJ2-7; V: TRBV5-1; D: TRBD2; size: NA
DNA: TGTGCCAGTACGGAGGGAAGGGATACGCAGTATTTT; CDR3: CASTEGRDTQYF; J: TRBJ2-3; V: TRBV19; D: NA; size: NA
DNA: TGTGCCAGCGGGAAAGGCGGTAGCGGTCGCTACGAGCAGTACTTC; CDR3: CASGKGGSGRYEQYF; J: TRBJ2-7; V: TRBV5-4; D: NA; size: NA
DNA: TGTGCCAGCAGCTCCCGCGGAGGCGGGAACACTGAAGCTTTCTTT; CDR3: CASSSRGGGNTEAFF; J: TRBJ1-1; V: TRBV7-2; D: NA; size: NA
DNA: TGTGCCAGCAGTTACCGGGTCGAGCAGTACTTC; CDR3: CASSYRVEQYF; J: TRBJ2-7; V: TRBV28; D: NA; size: NA
DNA: TGTGCCAGCAGTGAAGGGATAGCGGACTACAATGAGCAGTTCTTC; CDR3: CASSEGIADYNEQFF; J: TRBJ2-1; V: TRBV6-1; D: NA; size: few
DNA: TGTGCCAGCAGTTCGGAGGGGAGGTTCACAAGAGAGCAGTACTTC; CDR3: CASSSEGRFTREQYF; J: TRBJ2-7; V: TRBV27; D: NA; size: NA
DNA: TGTGCCAGCAGCCCCCGGGGTAGCGGGAAAGATACGCAGTATTTT; CDR3: CASSPRGSGKDTQYF; J: TRBJ2-3; V: TRBV9; D: TRBD2; size: NA
DNA: TGTGCCAGCGGGGAGGTCGTGGGACCAGATACGCAGTATTTT; CDR3: CASGEVVGPDTQYF; J: TRBJ2-3; V: TRBV5-4; D: NA; size: NA
DNA: TGTGCCAGCAGTGAAAGACTAGCGGCCAGCAATGAGCAGTTCTTC; CDR3: CASSERLAASNEQFF; J: TRBJ2-1; V: TRBV6-1; D: TRBD2; size: NA
DNA: TGTGCCAGCAGTTACTCACCGACAGGGCGAAATTCACCCCTCCACTTT; CDR3: CASSYSPTGRNSPLHF; J: TRBJ1-6; V: TRBV6-5; D: TRBD1; size: NA
DNA: TGTGCCAGCAGTCCCCGGACAGGGCGGGACACTGAAGCTTTCTTT; CDR3: CASSPRTGRDTEAFF; J: TRBJ1-1; V: TRBV27; D: TRBD1; size: NA
DNA: TGTGCCAGCAGTGAAGCTACAGGGGGCGGCCAGCCCCAGCATTTT; CDR3: CASSEATGGGQPQHF; J: TRBJ1-5; V: TRBV6-1; D: TRBD1; size: NA
DNA: TGTGCCAGCAGCGTCGACTCGACAGATACGCAGTATTTT; CDR3: CASSVDSTDTQYF; J: TRBJ2-3; V: TRBV5-4; D: NA; size: NA
DNA: TGTGCCAGCAGCTTAGTAGGGGGATACAATGAGCAGTTCTTC; CDR3: CASSLVGGYNEQFF; J: TRBJ2-1; V: TRBV7-3; D: NA; size: NA
DNA: TGTGCCAGTAGTAATCGACAGGGAGGTTACGAGCAGTACTTC; CDR3: CASSNRQGGYEQYF; J: TRBJ2-7; V: TRBV19; D: NA; size: NA
DNA: TGTGCCAGTCAGGTGTCGTTAGGCAATGAGCAGTTCTTC; CDR3: CASQVSLGNEQFF; J: TRBJ2-1; V: TRBV19; D: NA; size: NA
DNA: TGTGCCAGCAGCCCAGGTCGGCTCTCGAGCTCTGGAAACACCATATATTTT; CDR3: CASSPGRLSSSGNTIYF; J: TRBJ1-3; V: TRBV5-5; D: NA; size: NA
DNA: TGTGCCTGGAGCGGGGGGGACATCAGCAATCAGCCCCAGCATTTT; CDR3: CAWSGGDISNQPQHF; J: TRBJ1-5; V: TRBV30; D: NA; size: NA
DNA: TGTGCCAGCTCACCCTGGGGACTAGCGGGACGCAGCTACGAGCAGTACTTC; CDR3: CASSPWGLAGRSYEQYF; J: TRBJ2-7; V: TRBV18; D: TRBD2; size: NA